This T cell receptor beta chain was sequenced during a study of blood T cell repertoires in COVID-19. The overall study: The origin of the acute and convalescent COVID-19 samples was the United States, Italy and Spain.

The repertoire was sequenced with immunoSEQ multiplex PCR; TCRdb's copy has only in-frame clones and lacks some. The sample comprises 250,000 to 300,000 clones, roughly 90% of which are singletons, and roughly 2.2% rests with the top ten. Trimming removed 2 bases at V and 5 bases at J, with 10 bases between. CDR1 and CDR2 from the germline V gene are SGHRS and YFSETQ. CDR3 length: 14 residues. This TCR was recovered from a woman in her fifties or sixties who had recovered from COVID-19. The rearrangement joins TRBV5-1 to TRBJ1-4; TRBD1 might be the D (6 bases). Specimen: peripheral blood. The CDR3 reads CASSFSGANEKLFF. DNA of the CDR3: TGCGCCAGCAGCTTCTCAGGGGCGAATGAAAAACTGTTTTTT.